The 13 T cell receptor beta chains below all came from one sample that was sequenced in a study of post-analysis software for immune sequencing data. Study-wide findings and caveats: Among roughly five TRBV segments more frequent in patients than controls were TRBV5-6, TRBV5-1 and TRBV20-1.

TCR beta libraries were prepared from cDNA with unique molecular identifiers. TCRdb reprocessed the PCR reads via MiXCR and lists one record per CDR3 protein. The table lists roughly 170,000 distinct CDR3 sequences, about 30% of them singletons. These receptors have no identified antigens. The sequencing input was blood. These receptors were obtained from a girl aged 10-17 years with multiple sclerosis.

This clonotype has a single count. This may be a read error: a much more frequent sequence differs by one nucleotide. CDR3 region: CANDLQGAGANVLTF. In DNA, the CDR3 is TGTGCCAACGACCTACAGGGGGCAGGGGCCAACGTCCTGACTTTC. The chain has TRBV12-3 or TRBV12-4 and TRBJ2-6; TRBD1 aligns across 9 bases. The CDR3 totals 15 residues. Germline trimming cut 10 bases from V and 4 bases from J; bases unmatched to any gene: 8.

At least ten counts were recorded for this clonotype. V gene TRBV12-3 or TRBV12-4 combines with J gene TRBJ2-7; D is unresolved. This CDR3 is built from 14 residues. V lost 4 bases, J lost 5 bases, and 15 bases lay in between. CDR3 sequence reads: CASSSNSQRDEQYF. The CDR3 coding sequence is TGTGCCAGCAGTTCAAACTCCCAACGGGACGAGCAGTACTTC.

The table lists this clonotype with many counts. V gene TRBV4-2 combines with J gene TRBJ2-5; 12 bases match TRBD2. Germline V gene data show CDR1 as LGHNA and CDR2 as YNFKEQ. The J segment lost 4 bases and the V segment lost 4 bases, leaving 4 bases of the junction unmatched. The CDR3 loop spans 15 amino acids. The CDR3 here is CASSRETSGRETQYF. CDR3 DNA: TGTGCCAGCAGCCGAGAGACTAGCGGGAGAGAGACCCAGTACTTC.

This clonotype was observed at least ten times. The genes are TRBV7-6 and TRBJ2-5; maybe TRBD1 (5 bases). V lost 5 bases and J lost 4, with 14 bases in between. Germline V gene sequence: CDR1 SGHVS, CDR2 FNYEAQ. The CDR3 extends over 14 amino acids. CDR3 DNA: TGTGCCAGCAGCCCTCCCAGGGCAACAGAGACCCAGTACTTC. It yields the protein CASSPPRATETQYF.

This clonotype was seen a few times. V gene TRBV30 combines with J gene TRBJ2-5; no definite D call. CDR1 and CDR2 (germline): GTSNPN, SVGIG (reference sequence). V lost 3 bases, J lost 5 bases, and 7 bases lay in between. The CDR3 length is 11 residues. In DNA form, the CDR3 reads TGTGCCTGGAGCCTGCGGGAGACCCAGTACTTC. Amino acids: CAWSLRETQYF. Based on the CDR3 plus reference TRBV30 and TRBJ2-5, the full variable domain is SQTIHQWPATLVQPVGSPLSLECTVEGTSNPNLYWYRQAAGRGLQLLFYSVGIGQISSEVPQNLSASRPQDRQFILSSKKLLLSDSGFYLCAWSLRETQYFGPGTRLLVL.

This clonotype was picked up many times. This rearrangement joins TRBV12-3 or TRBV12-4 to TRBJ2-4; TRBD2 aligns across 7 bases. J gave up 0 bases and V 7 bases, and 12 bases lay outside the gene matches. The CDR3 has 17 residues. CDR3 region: CASKRSSGPLAKNIQYF. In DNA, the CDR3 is TGTGCCAGCAAAAGGTCTAGCGGTCCTTTAGCCAAAAACATTCAGTACTTC.

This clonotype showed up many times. The CDR3 here is CSASARQETQYF. The DNA for the CDR3 is TGCAGTGCCTCTGCGAGGCAAGAGACCCAGTACTTC. The rearrangement uses TRBV20-1 and TRBJ2-5; D ambiguous. Germline loops: CDR1 DFQATT, CDR2 SNEGSKA (reference sequence). V was trimmed by 6 bases and J by 2 bases, leaving 10 bases between them. CDR3 length equals 12 residues.

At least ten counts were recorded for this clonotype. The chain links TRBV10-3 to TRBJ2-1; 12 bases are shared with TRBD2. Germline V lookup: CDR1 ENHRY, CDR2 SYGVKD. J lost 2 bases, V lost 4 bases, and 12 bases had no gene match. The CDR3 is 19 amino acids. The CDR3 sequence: CAISGTLAGGTEAYNEQFF. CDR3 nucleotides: TGTGCCATCAGTGGGACGCTAGCGGGAGGGACCGAGGCCTACAATGAGCAGTTCTTC.

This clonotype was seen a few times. The DNA for the CDR3 is TGCAGTGCCTTCATCGGGATGAACACTGAAGCTTTCTTT. Protein sequence: CSAFIGMNTEAFF. The chain couples TRBV20-1 to TRBJ1-1; D is uncertain. Trimming took off 6 bases at V and 0 bases at J, with 11 bases between the two ends. Germline values: CDR1 DFQATT, CDR2 SNEGSKA (reference sequence). The CDR3 consists of 13 residues.

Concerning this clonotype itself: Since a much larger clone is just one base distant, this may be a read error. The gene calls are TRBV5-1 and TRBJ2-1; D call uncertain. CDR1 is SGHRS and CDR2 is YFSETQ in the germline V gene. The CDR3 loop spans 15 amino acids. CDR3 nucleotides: TGCCCCAGCAGCCCTTCGGAGCCCGTATACAATGAGCAGTTCTTC. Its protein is CPSSPSEPVYNEQFF.

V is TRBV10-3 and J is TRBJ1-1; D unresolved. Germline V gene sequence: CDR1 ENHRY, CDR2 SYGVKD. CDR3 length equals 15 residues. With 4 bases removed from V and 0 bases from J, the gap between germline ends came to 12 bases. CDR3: CAISVAGSMNTEAFF. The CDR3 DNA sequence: TGTGCCATCAGTGTCGCAGGATCCATGAACACTGAAGCTTTCTTT.

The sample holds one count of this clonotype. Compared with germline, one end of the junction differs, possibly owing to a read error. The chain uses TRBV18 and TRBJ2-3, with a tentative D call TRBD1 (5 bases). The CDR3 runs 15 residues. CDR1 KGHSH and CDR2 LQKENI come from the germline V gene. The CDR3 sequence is CASSPLARSTGTQYF. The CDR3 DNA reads TGTGCCAGCTCACCACTGGCGAGGAGCACAGGTACGCAGTATTTT.

CDR3 coding DNA: TGTGCCAGCAGGAACATACAGGGGAAAACCAATCAGCCCCAGCATTTT. It is translated as CASRNIQGKTNQPQHF. The chain links TRBV6-7 to TRBJ1-5; 7 nucleotides line up with TRBD1. TRBV6-7 is an open reading frame, and its role is uncertain. The ends lost 6 bases at V and 3 bases at J; junction bases unmatched: 11. The CDR3 contains 16 residues.